Shown below are 26 T cell receptor beta chains from a single sample sequenced in a study of siplizumab effects on memory and regulatory T cells. Profiled with immunoSEQ multiplex PCR; TCRdb holds only in-frame clones, not every one. The table lists tens of thousands of clones, 91% of them singletons. The specimen was CD8+ T cells sorted from blood. The receptor set was obtained from a human donor in good health.

This sequence joins TRBV6-6 and TRBJ2-1, with D perhaps assigned TRBD1 or TRBD2 (5 bases each). This CDR3 comprises 14 residues. Germline values: CDR1 MNHNY, CDR2 SVGAGI (reference sequence). With 0 bases removed from V and 7 bases from J, the gap between germline ends came to 10 bases. As DNA, the CDR3 is TGTGCCAGCAGTTACTCCGGGACGATGAATGAGCAGTTCTTC. It specifies CASSYSGTMNEQFF.

J is TRBJ2-5 and V is TRBV29-1, with 7 nucleotides matching TRBD2. Near its end, the DNA agrees better with TRBJ2-7, so the J call may be wrong. The germline V gene has CDR1 SQVTM and CDR2 ANQGSEA. The length of the CDR3 is 13 residues. CDR3 in amino acids: CSVWRGTSYEQYF. The DNA for the CDR3 is TGCAGCGTTTGGCGGGGGACCTCCTACGAGCAGTACTTC.

The genes are TRBV4-2 and TRBJ1-5; 7 positions match TRBD1. This CDR3 region has 16 residues. CDR1 is LGHNA and CDR2 is YNFKEQ in the germline V gene. J lost 2 bases, V lost 5 bases, and 9 bases had no gene match. The CDR3 nucleotides read TGTGCCAGCAGCGACACAGGGGTCGTGGGCAATCAGCCCCAGCATTTT. As protein: CASSDTGVVGNQPQHF.

The genes are TRBV19 and TRBJ1-6; no firm D call. The CDR3 contains 13 residues. The germline V gene encodes CDR1 LNHDA and CDR2 SQIVND (reference sequence). Trimming cost V 3 bases and J 7 bases, with 7 bases left between them. The CDR3, as DNA: TGTGCCAGTAGTATTAGTTTGAATTCACCCCTCCACTTT. Residues: CASSISLNSPLHF.

The chain carries TRBV29-1 and TRBJ2-7; TRBD1 is a possible D gene (6 bases). V lost 4 bases and J 0 bases, leaving 10 bases between the germline ends. CDR1 and CDR2 from the germline V gene are SQVTM and ANQGSEA. The CDR3 loop spans 13 amino acids. CDR3 sequence: CSVGTENSYEQYF. The DNA for the CDR3 is TGCAGCGTTGGGACAGAAAACTCCTACGAGCAGTACTTC.

V usage is TRBV19 and J usage is TRBJ1-5, with D unclear. V lost 0 bases and J lost 5, with 5 bases in between. The CDR3 consists of 13 residues. CDR1 is LNHDA, CDR2 SQIVND, per germline (reference sequence). In nucleotides, the CDR3 is TGTGCCAGTAGTATAGAAGGGTATCAGCCCCAGCATTTT. This encodes CASSIEGYQPQHF.

This sequence joins TRBV7-9 and TRBJ1-4; D gene unclear. CDR3 length equals 12 residues. The germline gives CDR1 SEHNR, CDR2 FQNEAQ (reference sequence). V shed 1 base and J shed 8 bases, with 5 bases lying between them. The DNA of the CDR3 is TGTGCCAGCAGCTTAGTTGTGGAAAAACTGTTTTTT. Residues: CASSLVVEKLFF.

The chain links TRBV7-9 to TRBJ2-1, with 7 nucleotides matching TRBD1. Germline-derived CDR1 and CDR2 are SEHNR and FQNEAQ (reference sequence). The CDR3 totals 16 residues. V dropped 4 bases and J dropped 3; count of bases not matched to a gene: 9. The CDR3 DNA follows: TGTGCCAGCAGCTCCCCGGGACAGCTCAACTACAATGAGCAGTTCTTC. This encodes CASSSPGQLNYNEQFF.

The chain uses TRBV5-4 and TRBJ1-2; TRBD1 matches at 8 bases. Germline CDR1 SGHNT, CDR2 YYREEE (reference sequence). This CDR3 spans 13 amino acids. After removal of 4 bases from V and 4 bases from J, the junction contained 3 bases not matched to a gene. As DNA, the CDR3 is TGTGCCAGCAGCCGCGACAGGGGCTATGGCTACACCTTC. Amino acids: CASSRDRGYGYTF.

The V and J genes are TRBV10-3 and TRBJ2-7, with a weak D call TRBD2 (5 bases). Deletions cut 0 bases from V and 3 bases from J, with 12 bases between. The CDR3 extends over 15 amino acids. Germline V CDR1 and CDR2: ENHRY, SYGVKD. In DNA, the CDR3 is TGTGCCATCAGTGAGTCGAAGGACGGAGGCTACGAGCAGTACTTC. This encodes CAISESKDGGYEQYF.

The CDR3 sequence: CASSWTAYEQYF. The CDR3 nucleotides read TGTGCCAGCAGCTGGACAGCCTACGAGCAGTACTTC. The rearrangement uses TRBV7-9 and TRBJ2-7, with D maybe TRBD1 (6 bases). V was cut by 4 bases and J by 2 bases, with 6 bases left in between. CDR1 is SEHNR, CDR2 FQNEAQ, per germline (reference sequence). The CDR3 spans 12 residues.

A single count supports this clone. The chain recombines TRBV7-9 with TRBJ1-1; 8 nucleotides agree with TRBD1. The CDR3 loop spans 15 amino acids. The germline gives CDR1 SEHNR, CDR2 FQNEAQ (reference sequence). Trimming at V came to 2 bases and at J to 1 base, leaving 3 bases not matched to a gene. The CDR3 spells CASSLSQGANTEAFF. The CDR3 DNA reads TGTGCCAGCAGCTTATCGCAGGGGGCGAACACTGAAGCTTTCTTT.

The rearrangement uses TRBV5-1 and TRBJ2-7; tentative D call: TRBD1 (6 bases). V was pared by 0 bases and J by 1 base, with 11 bases between. This CDR3 comprises 15 residues. From germline, CDR1 is SGHRS and CDR2 YFSETQ. The CDR3 nucleotides are TGCGCCAGCAGCTTGGCCCAGGGGATTTCCTACGAGCAGTACTTC. Residues: CASSLAQGISYEQYF.

The rearrangement joins TRBV5-1 to TRBJ1-4; no definite D call. The CDR3 loop spans 14 amino acids. Germline loops: CDR1 SGHRS, CDR2 YFSETQ. The V end lost 0 bases, the J end lost 4 bases, and 7 bases lay between the germline ends. This CDR3 reads CASSLVGVNEKLFF. In nucleotides, the CDR3 is TGCGCCAGCAGCTTGGTAGGAGTTAATGAAAAACTGTTTTTT.

DNA of the CDR3: TGTGCCAGTAGTTCGGTAGCGGGAGTCTTGGCTGGGGAGCTGTTTTTT. As protein: CASSSVAGVLAGELFF. The gene calls are TRBV19 and TRBJ2-2; TRBD2 aligns across 9 bases. V was clipped by 5 bases and J by 8 bases; unmatched bases: 12. Germline V gives CDR1 LNHDA, CDR2 SQIVND (reference sequence). The CDR3 consists of 16 residues. The full variable domain, in which reference TRBV19 and TRBJ2-2 provide the parts outside the CDR3, is DGGITQSPKYLFRKEGQNVTLSCEQNLNHDAMYWYRQDPGQGLRLIYYSQIVNDFQKGDIAEGYSVSREKKESFPLTVTSAQKNPTAFYLCASSSVAGVLAGELFFGEGSRLTVL.

V gene TRBV19 combines with J gene TRBJ2-1; 9 positions agree with TRBD2. The CDR3 is made up of 15 amino acids. Per germline, CDR1 LNHDA and CDR2 SQIVND (reference sequence). V dropped 9 bases and J dropped 4; count of bases not matched to a gene: 10. CDR3 protein: CASSLASGIYNEQFF. The CDR3 nucleotides are TGTGCCAGCTCCCTAGCTAGCGGGATTTACAATGAGCAGTTCTTC.

J is TRBJ2-3 and V is TRBV25-1; the D call may be TRBD1 or TRBD2 (5 bases each). Germline CDR1 and CDR2: MGHDK and SYGVNS. The V end lost 2 bases, the J end lost 4 bases, and 16 bases lay between the germline ends. This CDR3 has 16 amino acids. CDR3 nucleotide sequence: TGTGCCAGCAGTGAACGTGCTTTTGGGGGTTCAGATACGCAGTATTTT. As protein: CASSERAFGGSDTQYF. The full variable domain, its missing parts supplied by reference TRBV25-1 and TRBJ2-3, is EADIYQTPRYLVIGTGKKITLECSQTMGHDKMYWYQQDPGMELHLIHYSYGVNSTEKGDLSSESTVSRIRTEHFPLTLESARPSHTSQYLCASSERAFGGSDTQYFGPGTRLTVL.

This chain links TRBV7-9 with TRBJ2-7, with 10 bases matching TRBD2. Per the germline V gene, CDR1 is SEHNR and CDR2 is FQNEAQ (reference sequence). With 6 bases clipped from V and 3 bases from J, the junction kept 5 bases outside the gene matches. The CDR3 totals 14 residues. CDR3 amino acids: CASSSGGINYEQYF. In DNA form, the CDR3 reads TGTGCCAGCAGTAGCGGGGGGATCAACTACGAGCAGTACTTC. Variable domain in full (rest from reference TRBV7-9 and TRBJ2-7): DTGVSQNPRHKITKRGQNVTFRCDPISEHNRLYWYRQTLGQGPEFLTYFQNEAQLEKSRLLSDRFSAERPKGSFSTLEIQRTEQGDSAMYLCASSSGGINYEQYFGPGTRLTVT.

The J gene is TRBJ2-7, the V gene TRBV19; 7 bases map to TRBD2. The V segment lost 5 bases and the J segment 2 bases; nucleotides outside the gene matches: 6. The CDR3 covers 14 residues. The V gene's germline CDR1 is LNHDA and CDR2 SQIVND (reference sequence). DNA of the CDR3: TGTGCCAGTAGTGAACTCGGACTAGCCTACGAGCAGTACTTC. This codes for CASSELGLAYEQYF.

The genes are TRBV6-1 and TRBJ2-5; 7 nucleotides match TRBD1. V shed 6 bases and J 5 bases; nucleotides not matched to a gene: 9. The germline gives CDR1 MNHNS, CDR2 SASEGT. The CDR3 covers 14 residues. CDR3 in DNA: TGTGCCAGCAGCCCGAGACAGGGCCGTGAGACCCAGTACTTC. It codes for CASSPRQGRETQYF.

The V and J genes are TRBV4-1 and TRBJ2-5, with D tentatively TRBD2 (5 bases). Looked up from germline, CDR1 is MGHRA and CDR2 is YSYEKL. The CDR3 has 15 residues. V was clipped by 0 bases and J by 7 bases, with 15 bases between them. This CDR3 reads CASSQDHGLAVTQYF. CDR3 bases: TGCGCCAGCAGCCAAGATCACGGTCTAGCCGTGACCCAGTACTTC.

The chain combines TRBV19 with TRBJ2-7; D not resolved. Germline V gene data show CDR1 as LNHDA and CDR2 as SQIVND (reference sequence). Deletions cut 3 bases from V and 2 bases from J, with 17 bases between. This CDR3 spans 16 amino acids. CDR3 sequence reads: CASSMIFGVDAYEQYF. The CDR3 region has the DNA TGTGCCAGTAGTATGATATTTGGGGTGGACGCCTACGAGCAGTACTTC.

This chain uses TRBV15 with TRBJ2-1; possibly TRBD1 for D (5 bases). The CDR3 is made up of 16 amino acids. Between the trimmed V and J ends, which lost 4 bases and 9 bases, there was a span of 22 bases. CDR1 is LNHNV and CDR2 is YYDKDF in the germline V gene (reference sequence). The CDR3 region has the DNA TGTGCCACCAGCAAGTCGGGTCAGGGCCTCCATGGTGAGCAGTTCTTC. Translated: CATSKSGQGLHGEQFF.

V usage is TRBV5-1 and J usage is TRBJ2-2, with 8 bases matching TRBD1. Germline V lookup: CDR1 SGHRS, CDR2 YFSETQ. CDR3 size: 15 residues. J gave up 5 bases and V 3 bases, and 6 bases lay outside the gene matches. The CDR3 coding sequence is TGCGCCAGCAGCTCCGGACAGGGTGGAACCGGGGAGCTGTTTTTT. This codes for CASSSGQGGTGELFF.

This clone occurred a few times. J is TRBJ2-5 and V is TRBV19, with D maybe TRBD1 (6 bases). Per germline, CDR1 LNHDA and CDR2 SQIVND (reference sequence). This CDR3 comprises 13 residues. Trimming pared 6 bases from V and 3 bases from J, leaving 11 bases between. The CDR3 nucleotides read TGTGCCAGTAGACAACAGGGTGAAGAGACCCAGTACTTC. As protein: CASRQQGEETQYF.

V is TRBV7-6 and J is TRBJ1-4; possibly TRBD1 for D (6 bases). The CDR3 sequence is 17 residues long. V lost 0 bases and J 3 bases, leaving 14 bases between the germline ends. Per the germline V gene, CDR1 is SGHVS and CDR2 is FNYEAQ. The CDR3 protein is CASSLAGHLAPNEKLFF. Here the CDR3 DNA reads TGTGCCAGCAGCTTAGCGGGACATCTCGCACCTAATGAAAAACTGTTTTTT. Full variable domain (remainder filled in from reference TRBV7-6 and TRBJ1-4): GAGVSQSPRYKVTKRGQDVALRCDPISGHVSLYWYRQALGQGPEFLTYFNYEAQQDKSGLPNDRFSAERPEGSISTLTIQRTEQRDSAMYRCASSLAGHLAPNEKLFFGSGTQLSVL.